This T cell receptor beta chain was profiled in a study of early T cells in non-severe SARS-CoV-2 infection. Study details: Bulk RNA from unsorted whole blood was sequenced; chains were unpaired. Broader study findings: VDJdb matching skewed toward anti-spike CD8 responses, missing private and CD4 specificities.

The CDR3 covers 13 residues. V lost 2 bases to trimming and J lost 2 bases, with 5 bases between them. Notes on this clonotype: No antigen is known for it.

Unique molecular identifiers were attached to individual cDNA molecules. From the 5' RACE reads, TCRdb called clonotypes with MiXCR, one entry per CDR3 protein. The data show under 140,000 distinct CDR3 sequences, over 10% seen once. Sample: whole blood, taken at baseline. The receptor was derived from an adult who was a healthcare worker with PCR-confirmed SARS-CoV-2 infection or an uninfected control (not recorded which). The genes are TRBV12-3 or TRBV12-4 and TRBJ2-3, with D unresolved. Here the CDR3 DNA reads TGTGCCAGCAGTTTAAAGTACACAGATACGCAGTATTTT. It is translated as CASSLKYTDTQYF.